This entry concerns a single TCR beta chain. What this receptor recognizes is not known. Base-call qualities are not available, and no considerably larger clone is one nucleotide away. This sample is part of a study of somatic mutations in cytotoxic T cells in rheumatoid arthritis (TCRdb year 2017). About the full investigation: Peripheral blood (30 ml EDTA) was collected from patients immediately after diagnosis and before any treatment began. A total of 55 to 75 rheumatoid arthritis patients and over 15 healthy controls underwent TCRB deep sequencing. Follow-up samples were taken post-diagnosis during immunosuppressive therapy with agents such as methotrexate, hydroxychloroquine and sulfasalazine. Some V beta antibody-stained T-cell populations were flow-sorted on a FACSAria II or Sony SH800 at nearly 100% purity, and sorted V beta1+ cells also underwent TCRB sequencing. The study asked whether expanded CD8+ T-cell clones in newly diagnosed, untreated rheumatoid arthritis carry somatic mutations, and used TCRB deep sequencing to characterize clonality. Patients and controls did not essentially differ in median age, which was nearly identical between the groups. Results and caveats for the whole study, not just this receptor: It was unknown which antigens the expanded CD8+ clones targeted, and their absence from virus-specific databases did not exclude viral specificity. In about an eighth of the roughly 60 patients, more than 20% of CD8+ cells belonged to the largest CD8+ clone, while several identical CD8+ TCRB sequences were shared between blood and synovial fluid. The slight TRBV07 underrepresentation in patients was not adjusted for multiple comparisons. There was no significant difference in CD8+ T-cell clonality between rheumatoid arthritis patients and age-matched healthy controls. CD8+ clonality increased with age in patients (Spearman r ≈ 0.49) but not in healthy controls.

On an AutoMACS, CD4+ and CD8+ cells were isolated via positive magnetic bead selection, and their purity was verified by flow cytometry. After a first flow cytometry screen using a TCR V beta antibody panel, clonal expansions were characterized through TCRB deep sequencing of sorted CD8+ fractions. Peripheral blood mononuclear cells were obtained using density gradient separation with Ficoll-Paque PLUS. DNA from CD4-enriched, CD8-enriched or PBMC samples was extracted using Nucleospin Tissue or Tissue XS kits and then quantified on a Qubit 2.0 fluorometer. Via the germline V gene, CDR1 is SNHLY and CDR2 FYNNEI. V and J are trimmed by 4 bases and 5 bases, and the gene matches miss 10 bases of the junction. From cysteine to phenylalanine, the CDR3 is 16 amino acids long. Only the CDR3 DNA stays, 48 bases, in frame from base 1. Genomic DNA underwent TCRB CDR3 sequencing using the immunoSEQ assay. In the source study's methods: Published virus-specific TCRB sequences were compared with patient CD8+ clones larger than 1%, and only a few matches were found. Nothing other than productive TCRB rearrangements was included in the analyses. Defining a clone by its unique TCRB CDR3 sequence, the study calculated clonality as a productive clonality index derived from Shannon entropy. Repertoire overlap for a pair of samples was computed from each clone's template counts relative to total templates per sample. V-gene usage from TCRB sequencing and V-gene usage measured by flow cytometry were correlated (Spearman r of 0.61). Not all clones reach the TCRdb copy of this immuneACCESS table, which keeps in-frame sequences only. Checked studies attribute under half of the gap to unresolved V genes and leave the rest unexplained. V and J calls and clone size are given by that table; D and trimming were obtained from the DNA. The sample profile shows over 6,000 clones; 70% to 85% of them were found once. 30% of the sample is held by the ten biggest clonotypes.

The TCR sequence derives from a woman in her seventies with rheumatoid arthritis. In this chain, TRBV2 is recombined with TRBJ2-5, and TRBD2 aligns with 10 junction nucleotides. Specimen: CD8+ T cells sorted from blood, collected at a follow-up visit. The nucleotide sequence reads as follows: TGTGCCAGCAGTGTGTCGTCTAGCGGGGGACATGAGACCCAGTACTTC. Its protein is CASSVSSSGGHETQYF.